This T cell receptor beta chain was sequenced during a study of neurological immune-mediated disorders. Points from the study as a whole: The greatest degree of TCR clonal expansion was observed in HTLV-1-associated myelopathy, with the lowest in multiple sclerosis, below that of healthy controls. CDR3 amino acid sequences found in expanded clones were never shared across subjects, suggesting private repertoires in all groups.

The cDNA came from 5'RACE, which used 10-nucleotide random UMIs. Using its own MiXCR run on the 5' RACE reads, TCRdb lists one record per CDR3 protein. This sample carries 54,000 or so distinct CDR3 sequences, under 4.5% of them seen once, and the ten largest clones take under 3.5%. This clonotype was seen repeatedly, ten times or more. Its antigen is unidentified. Germline CDR1 reads DFQATT; CDR2 reads SNEGSKA (reference sequence). CDR3 length: 15 residues. V dropped 4 bases and J dropped 3; count of bases not matched to a gene: 10. The receptor was isolated from a woman aged 30 to 39 with multiple sclerosis. The genes are TRBV20-1 and TRBJ2-7, with 9 positions matching TRBD2. The sequenced material came from PBMCs. The CDR3 DNA is TGCAGTGCTACGTTCGATAGCGGGAGAAACTACGAGCAGTACTTC. Translated, it gives CSATFDSGRNYEQYF.